The present T cell receptor (beta chain) was sequenced within a study of T cell responses to AZD1222 COVID-19 vaccine. About the research overall: Doses given second, at about 4 or about 12 weeks, were pooled.

Study-wide points: Unmutated variant regions reportedly attract nearly half of all spike-specific TCRs. Sampling captured repertoires only after the peak T cell response.

Concerning this clone itself: As yet, its antigen is unknown.

The CDR3 runs to 13 residues. Germline V CDR1 and CDR2: SGDLS, YYNGEE. The ends lost 2 bases at V and 6 bases at J; junction bases unmatched: 3. Clones were read by immunoSEQ multiplex PCR, and TCRdb kept only the in-frame ones, dropping some. This sample has around 140,000 clones, with 90% to 95% found just once. The sequenced sample was peripheral blood, obtained on day 0 of AZD1222 vaccination. The V gene is TRBV9, the J gene TRBJ2-7; 9 bases map to TRBD1. The TCR was taken from an adult in good health. DNA of the CDR3: TGTGCCAGCAGCGTGGGACAGGGCTCCGAGCAGTACTTC. Protein sequence: CASSVGQGSEQYF.